This TCR beta chain was captured by sequencing in a study of blood T cell repertoires in COVID-19. Study at large: Samples representing acute and convalescent COVID-19 were sourced from the United States, Italy and Spain. Nucleic acid was either cDNA or gDNA, and it came from T cells, B-cell-depleted T cells, or PBMCs.

Per the authors' pipeline: Nucleated cell counts were estimated from reference gene primer amplification. Clones were read by immunoSEQ multiplex PCR, and TCRdb kept only the in-frame ones, dropping some. V, J and clone size are those of that table, while D and trimming were read from the DNA. This sample has under 150,000 clones, with approximately 80% found just once. The sequenced sample was peripheral blood. This sequence was found in an older man with acute or convalescent COVID-19.

The CDR3 sequence: CSTGPAGGRTDTQYF. The CDR3 bases are TGCAGTACGGGACCAGCGGGGGGCCGCACAGATACGCAGTATTTT. The chain carries TRBV29-1 and TRBJ2-3, with 9 bases matching TRBD2. Germline assignment: CDR1 SQVTM and CDR2 ANQGSEA. The CDR3 extends over 15 amino acids.